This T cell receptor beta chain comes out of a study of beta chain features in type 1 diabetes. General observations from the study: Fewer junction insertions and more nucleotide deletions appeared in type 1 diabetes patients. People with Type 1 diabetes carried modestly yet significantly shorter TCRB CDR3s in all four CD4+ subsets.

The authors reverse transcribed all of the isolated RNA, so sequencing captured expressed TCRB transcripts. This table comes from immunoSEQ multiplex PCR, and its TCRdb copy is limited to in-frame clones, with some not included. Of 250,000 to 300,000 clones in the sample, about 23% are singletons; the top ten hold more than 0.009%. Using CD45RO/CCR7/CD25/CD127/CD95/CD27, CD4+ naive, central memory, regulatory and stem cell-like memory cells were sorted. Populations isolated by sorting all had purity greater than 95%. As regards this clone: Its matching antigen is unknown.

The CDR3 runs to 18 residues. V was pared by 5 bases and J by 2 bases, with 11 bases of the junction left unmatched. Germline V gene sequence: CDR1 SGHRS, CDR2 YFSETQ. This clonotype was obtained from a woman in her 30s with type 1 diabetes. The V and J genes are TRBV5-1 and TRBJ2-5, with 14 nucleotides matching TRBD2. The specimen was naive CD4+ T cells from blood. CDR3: CASRRGTSGSRQQETQYF. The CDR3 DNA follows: TGCGCCAGCAGACGCGGGACTAGCGGGAGCCGGCAACAAGAGACCCAGTACTTC.